Following are 26 T cell receptor beta chains from one sample sequenced in a study of response to subunit inactivated influenza vaccine. Each CDR3 protein gets one entry after TCRdb re-called the RT-PCR reads with MiXCR. The data show around 520,000 distinct CDR3 sequences, about 12% seen once. The specimen was PBMCs from blood, collected on the day of vaccination. The receptor source for this set is a middle-aged man who received an inactivated influenza vaccine.

This clonotype was observed a few times. CDR3 region: CASSLPLRTGANYGYTF. CDR3 sequence (DNA): TGTGCCAGCAGCTTGCCTTTGCGGACAGGGGCTAACTATGGCTACACCTTC. The chain uses TRBV5-4 and TRBJ1-2; TRBD1 matches 9 bases. The CDR3 covers 17 residues. Germline V CDR1 and CDR2: SGHNT, YYREEE (reference sequence). The J segment lost 0 bases and the V segment lost 1 base, leaving 7 bases of the junction unmatched.

In this sample, this clonotype turned up a few times. The chain recombines TRBV29-1 with TRBJ2-3, with a possible D match to TRBD1 (5 bases). CDR1 and CDR2 (germline): SQVTM, ANQGSEA. The CDR3 loop spans 14 amino acids. The V and J ends lost 6 bases and 4 bases respectively, with 17 bases between them. For the CDR3, the DNA is TGCAGCGTCACTTCGTTAAGGGGCGCAGATACGCAGTATTTT. Amino acid sequence: CSVTSLRGADTQYF.

The chain employs TRBV7-2 and TRBJ1-1; weak D call: TRBD1 (5 bases). V was clipped by 1 base and J by 0 bases, with 9 bases between them. This CDR3 is 15 amino acids long. The germline V gene has CDR1 SGHTA and CDR2 FQGNSA. This CDR3 is CASSLGPRVNTEAFF. In DNA form, the CDR3 reads TGTGCCAGCAGCTTAGGCCCCAGGGTGAACACTGAAGCTTTCTTT.

This clonotype was counted a few times. The V gene is TRBV20-1, the J gene TRBJ1-5; D not resolved. The V and J ends lost 0 bases and 3 bases respectively, with 6 bases between them. The CDR3 is 13 residues long. Germline CDR1 is DFQATT and CDR2 is SNEGSKA (reference sequence). The CDR3 region is CSARDQNNQPQHF. The CDR3 nucleotides read TGCAGTGCTAGAGATCAAAACAATCAGCCCCAGCATTTT.

The sample holds many counts of this clonotype. CDR3 nucleotides: TGTGCCAGCAGCTCCTCTAGCACCGGGGAGCTGTTTTTT. It yields the protein CASSSSSTGELFF. The rearrangement uses TRBV7-2 and TRBJ2-2; D unclear. Trimming took off 4 bases at V and 4 bases at J, with 7 bases between the two ends. Germline V CDR1 and CDR2: SGHTA, FQGNSA. This CDR3 has 13 residues.

The CDR3 DNA reads as TGTGCCAGCAGCCGACTAGCAGACACCGGGGAGCTGTTTTTT. Its translation: CASSRLADTGELFF. The chain uses TRBV7-9 and TRBJ2-2; 7 nucleotides align to TRBD2. CDR3 length: 14 amino acids. Trimming removed 5 bases from V and 3 bases from J; junction bases left unmatched: 3. Germline lookup yields CDR1 SEHNR and CDR2 FQNEAQ (reference sequence).

This clonotype was found a few times. The chain is built from TRBV19 and TRBJ2-7; 8 nucleotides align to TRBD1. CDR3 size: 16 residues. The junction had 7 bases not matched to a gene; V was cut back by 3 bases and J by 0 bases. Germline V gives CDR1 LNHDA, CDR2 SQIVND (reference sequence). CDR3 protein: CASSMIWDRHSYEQYF. CDR3 in DNA: TGTGCCAGTAGTATGATTTGGGACAGGCACTCCTACGAGCAGTACTTC.

The chain links TRBV6-5 to TRBJ2-7, with 13 bases aligning to TRBD2. This CDR3 region has 15 residues. CDR1 MNHEY and CDR2 SVGAGI come from the germline V gene. V was pared by 4 bases and J by 3 bases, with 3 bases of the junction left unmatched. The CDR3 DNA reads TGTGCCAGCAGTTTTTGGACTAGCGGGGGCTACGAGCAGTACTTC. Its translation is CASSFWTSGGYEQYF.

The sample holds many counts of this clonotype. The chain carries TRBV20-1 and TRBJ2-3; D call uncertain. V dropped 2 bases and J dropped 5 bases, with 14 bases sitting between them. The germline V gene encodes CDR1 DFQATT and CDR2 SNEGSKA (reference sequence). This CDR3 has 14 residues. The CDR3 nucleotides are TGCAGTGCTAGAACCACTACACGCGGAGATACGCAGTATTTT. It specifies CSARTTTRGDTQYF.

The DNA of the CDR3 is TGTGCCCGCTATACGAGGGGTCGAGGGATTCAGTACTTC. As protein: CARYTRGRGIQYF. The chain joins TRBV27 to TRBJ2-4, with D perhaps being TRBD1 or TRBD2 (5 bases each). With 11 bases removed from V and 10 bases from J, the gap between germline ends came to 21 bases. The CDR3 is 13 amino acids. Germline CDR1 reads MNHEY; CDR2 reads SMNVEV (reference sequence).

In its sample, this clonotype was seen many times. The chain combines TRBV4-3 with TRBJ1-2; weak D call: TRBD1 (6 bases). Germline loops: CDR1 LGHNA, CDR2 YSLEER. Trimming removed 0 bases at V and 3 bases at J, with 11 bases between. CDR3 size: 15 residues. The CDR3 DNA follows: TGCGCCAGCAGCCAAGATGGGGGCTCGGACTATGGCTACACCTTC. Residues: CASSQDGGSDYGYTF.

This rearrangement joins TRBV18 to TRBJ2-3, with D perhaps matching TRBD2 (6 bases). V was cut by 1 base and J by 0 bases, with 17 bases left in between. The CDR3 is 18 amino acids. CDR1 is KGHSH and CDR2 is LQKENI in the germline V gene. Here the CDR3 reads CASSPRQGGTGSTDTQYF. Written as DNA, the CDR3 is TGTGCCAGCTCACCACGGCAGGGCGGGACGGGGAGCACAGATACGCAGTATTTT.

This clonotype has just a few counts. The chain couples TRBV6-1 to TRBJ1-2; 7 positions agree with TRBD1. CDR1 and CDR2 from the germline V gene are MNHNS and SASEGT. The junction had 7 bases not matched to a gene; V was cut back by 3 bases and J by 9 bases. The CDR3 runs 13 residues. The CDR3 region has the DNA TGTGCCAGCAGTGAGCCCGGGACAGAGAGCTACACCTTC. Encoded protein: CASSEPGTESYTF.

This clonotype has a count of ten or more. V gene TRBV5-1 combines with J gene TRBJ1-2; no reliable D call. Trimming removed 5 bases from V and 2 bases from J, with 13 bases in between. Looked up from germline, CDR1 is SGHRS and CDR2 is YFSETQ. The CDR3 sequence is 14 residues long. The CDR3 DNA follows: TGCGCCAGCAGACAAGCGACGGAGAACTATGGCTACACCTTC. The encoded protein is CASRQATENYGYTF.

This clonotype occurred many times. V and J are TRBV27 and TRBJ2-7; TRBD1 matches at 9 bases. The CDR3 loop spans 14 amino acids. J was trimmed by 4 bases and V by 6 bases; bases with no gene match: 7. CDR1 is MNHEY and CDR2 is SMNVEV in the germline V gene (reference sequence). This CDR3 is CASSPDRGEYEQYF. The CDR3 coding sequence is TGTGCCAGCAGCCCGGACAGGGGAGAATACGAGCAGTACTTC.

The V and J genes are TRBV20-1 and TRBJ1-2; the D gene is possibly TRBD1 (6 bases). V was trimmed by 3 bases and J by 5 bases, leaving 16 bases between them. The CDR3 spans 14 residues. Per the germline V gene, CDR1 is DFQATT and CDR2 is SNEGSKA (reference sequence). The CDR3, as DNA: TGCAGTGCTAGCTTATCAGGGGACGGATATGGCTACACCTTC. Its translation is CSASLSGDGYGYTF.

This clonotype was seen a handful of times. The chain couples TRBV6-2 or TRBV6-3 to TRBJ1-6; D possibly corresponds to TRBD1 (5 bases). V lost 10 bases, J lost 7 bases, and 20 bases lay in between. Germline V gene lookup returns CDR1 MNHEY and CDR2 SVGEGT. This CDR3 spans 15 amino acids. Written as DNA, the CDR3 is TGTGCCACGCTCAGAGCCGGGACTCAAAATTCACCCCTCCACTTT. This encodes CATLRAGTQNSPLHF.

This clonotype has just a few counts. The V call is TRBV6-2 or TRBV6-3, the J call TRBJ1-2; TRBD1 matches at 8 bases. Per the germline V gene, CDR1 is MNHEY and CDR2 is SVGEGT. This CDR3 comprises 14 residues. The V gene end was trimmed by 2 bases and the J gene end by 4 bases; junction bases not matched to a gene: 3. The CDR3 reads CASSYLTGGYGYTF. DNA for the CDR3: TGTGCCAGCAGTTACCTTACAGGGGGCTATGGCTACACCTTC.

This clonotype has ten or more counts. This sequence joins TRBV25-1 and TRBJ2-5; either TRBD1 or TRBD2 may supply D (5 bases each). Germline V gene data show CDR1 as MGHDK and CDR2 as SYGVNS. Trimming left V 7 bases short and J 2 bases short, with 17 bases between. The CDR3 runs to 15 residues. The CDR3 bases are TGTGCCAGCACCCCCAAGGGGACCTTACAAGAGACCCAGTACTTC. It codes for CASTPKGTLQETQYF.

This clonotype came up a few times. V is TRBV20-1 and J is TRBJ2-2, with D unclear. Deletions cut 1 base from V and 6 bases from J, with 9 bases between. The CDR3 sequence is 13 residues long. The germline gives CDR1 DFQATT, CDR2 SNEGSKA (reference sequence). In DNA, the CDR3 is TGCAGTGCTAGAGCTCCCGGCTCCGGGGAGCTGTTTTTT. Its translation: CSARAPGSGELFF.

This chain joins TRBV5-1 and TRBJ2-3, with D uncertain. Trimming took 0 bases from V and 5 from J, leaving 16 bases between them. The CDR3 runs to 16 residues. Germline CDR1 is SGHRS and CDR2 is YFSETQ. The CDR3 sequence is CASSLGYSDSGDTQYF. DNA for the CDR3: TGCGCCAGCAGCTTGGGGTACAGCGACTCGGGAGATACGCAGTATTTT.

There are a few counts of this clonotype. The J gene is TRBJ1-6, the V gene TRBV27; D perhaps matches TRBD1 (6 bases). V lost 6 bases and J 10 bases, leaving 13 bases between the germline ends. Germline V CDR1 and CDR2: MNHEY, SMNVEV (reference sequence). The CDR3 consists of 13 residues. Here the CDR3 DNA reads TGTGCCAGCAGCCAACAGGGAGGCTCACCCCTCCACTTT. As protein: CASSQQGGSPLHF.

This clonotype was seen ten or more times. This rearrangement joins TRBV5-5 to TRBJ2-1, with a possible D match to TRBD2 (6 bases). The CDR3 is made up of 13 amino acids. V was clipped by 1 base and J by 8 bases, with 10 bases between them. From germline, CDR1 is SGHKS and CDR2 YYEKEE (reference sequence). This CDR3 reads CASSLLGDYEQFF. The CDR3 DNA reads TGTGCCAGCAGCTTGTTGGGGGACTATGAGCAGTTCTTC.

The chain recombines TRBV10-3 with TRBJ1-4; D is uncertain. The germline CDR1 and CDR2 sequences are ENHRY and SYGVKD. V lost 3 bases, J lost 0 bases, and 8 bases lay in between. There are 15 residues in the CDR3. In nucleotides, the CDR3 is TGTGCCATCAGTGATTTCGGGACAACTAATGAAAAACTGTTTTTT. This sequence encodes CAISDFGTTNEKLFF.

This clonotype has only a few counts. The rearrangement joins TRBV6-5 to TRBJ1-5; possibly TRBD1 for D (6 bases). CDR3 length: 15 amino acids. V shed 5 bases and J shed 4 bases, with 15 bases lying between them. CDR1 and CDR2 (germline): MNHEY, SVGAGI. CDR3 region: CASSNHRVRNQPQHF. The CDR3 nucleotides read TGTGCCAGCAGTAACCACAGGGTACGGAATCAGCCCCAGCATTTT.

This clonotype has ten or more counts. The chain joins TRBV10-3 to TRBJ2-5; D is ambiguous. Germline CDR1 reads ENHRY; CDR2 reads SYGVKD. There are 14 residues in the CDR3. Trimming took off 0 bases at V and 2 bases at J, with 7 bases between the two ends. CDR3 amino acids: CAISESTSQETQYF. Written as DNA, the CDR3 is TGTGCCATCAGTGAGTCAACGTCACAAGAGACCCAGTACTTC.